The source of this T cell receptor beta chain is a study of T-cell memory formation after mild COVID-19. Overall study: TCR clusters were mostly donor specific.

This clonotype was picked up a small number of times. Antigen specificity is unknown. Study results and limitations: Certain responding clones were present in pre-infection memory, suggesting participation of cross-reactive memory.

V lost 4 bases and J 8 bases, leaving 17 bases between the germline ends. CDR3 size: 15 residues. Germline CDR1 is MGHRA and CDR2 is YSYEKL. Constant-segment primers and 5'RACE yielded cDNA libraries for TCR alpha and TCR beta, each carrying sample barcodes and UMIs. MiXCR was run by TCRdb on the 5' RACE reads, yielding one entry per CDR3 protein. The sample lists over 120,000 distinct CDR3 sequences; 19% were seen once. Sequenced material: PBMCs or a T cell subset sorted from them (not recorded which). The chain uses TRBV4-1 and TRBJ1-4; D may be TRBD1 (6 bases). This receptor was identified in an adult woman who had mild COVID-19 (a few samples of this study predate the infection). Cell type and time point are not known. The CDR3 reads CASSLPGGGLEKLFF. Written as DNA, the CDR3 is TGCGCCAGCAGCCTCCCCGGAGGGGGGCTGGAAAAACTGTTTTTT.